The source of this T cell receptor beta chain is a study of T cells in Graves' hyperthyroidism and ophthalmopathy. Overall study findings and caveats: Progression to ophthalmopathy was predicted a median of roughly 6.8 months early. Among thyroid clonotypes expanded above 0.001, most also appeared in blood.

Researchers amplified the TCR beta CDR3 regions from RNA transcripts. TCR CDR3 regions were first amplified by RT-PCR with HTBI primers. A single record per CDR3 protein comes from TCRdb applying MiXCR to the multiplex PCR reads. The repertoire holds nearly 600,000 distinct CDR3 sequences, with more than 13% as singletons. Duration under 3 months, a NOSPECS grade of at least 4, and a Clinical Activity Score of at least 3 characterized the ophthalmopathy patients. After removal of 4 bases from V and 1 base from J, the junction contained 11 bases not matched to a gene. This CDR3 comprises 19 residues. CDR1 is SEHNR and CDR2 is FQNEAQ in the germline V gene (reference sequence). The table lists this clonotype with many counts. Its antigen is unidentified.

Source material: blood. The chain joins TRBV7-9 to TRBJ2-5; TRBD2 matches at 14 bases. The receptor was isolated from a woman younger than 30 with Graves' ophthalmopathy. CDR3 protein: CASSSRLAGGTMGQETQYF. In DNA, the CDR3 is TGTGCCAGCAGCTCGCGACTAGCGGGAGGGACGATGGGCCAAGAGACCCAGTACTTC.